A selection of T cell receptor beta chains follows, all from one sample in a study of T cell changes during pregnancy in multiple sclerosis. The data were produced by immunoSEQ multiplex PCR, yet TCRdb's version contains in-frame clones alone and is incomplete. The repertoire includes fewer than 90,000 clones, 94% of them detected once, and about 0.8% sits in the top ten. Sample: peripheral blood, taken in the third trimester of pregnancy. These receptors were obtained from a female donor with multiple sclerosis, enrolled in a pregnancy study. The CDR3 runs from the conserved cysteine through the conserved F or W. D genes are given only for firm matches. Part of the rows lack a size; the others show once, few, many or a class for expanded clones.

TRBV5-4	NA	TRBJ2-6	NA	TGTGCCAGCACCCCCGCCGGGAGAGGGTCTGGGGCCAACGTCCTGACTTTC	CASTPAGRGSGANVLTF
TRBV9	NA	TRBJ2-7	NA	TGTGCCAGCACCCCGGGAGTCACGGCCTACGAGCAGTACTTC	CASTPGVTAYEQYF
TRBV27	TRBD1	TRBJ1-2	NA	TGTGCCAGCAGTTCTTCCTTACCCGACAGGGCTGACGGCTACACCTTC	CASSSSLPDRADGYTF
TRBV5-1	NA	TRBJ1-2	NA	TGCGCCAGCAGCGGAGGGGATCAGTGGGGCTACACCTTC	CASSGGDQWGYTF
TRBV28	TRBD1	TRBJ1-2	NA	TGTGCCAGCAGTTTGACGGGACAGGGGGATTGGGTGGACACCTTC	CASSLTGQGDWVDTF
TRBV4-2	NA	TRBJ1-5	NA	TGTGCCAGCAGCCAAGACACAGCTAGCAATCAGCCCCAGCATTTT	CASSQDTASNQPQHF
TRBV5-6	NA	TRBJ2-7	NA	TGTGCCAGCAGCGCGATCGGCGAGCAGTACTTC	CASSAIGEQYF
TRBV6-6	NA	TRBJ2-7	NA	TGTGCCAGCAGCCTGACGGGGACTCCACCATCCTACGAGCAGTACTTC	CASSLTGTPPSYEQYF
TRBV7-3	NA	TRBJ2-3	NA	TGTGCCAGCAGCTTAACTAGCGACCACACAGATACGCAGTATTTT	CASSLTSDHTDTQYF
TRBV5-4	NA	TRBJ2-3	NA	TGTGCCAGCAGCTTCGCAGAGGCAGATACGCAGTATTTT	CASSFAEADTQYF
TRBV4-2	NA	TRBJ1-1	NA	TGTGCCAGCAGCCAAGCCGAGGGTCCTAACACTGAAGCTTTCTTT	CASSQAEGPNTEAFF
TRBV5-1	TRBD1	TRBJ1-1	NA	TGCGCCAGTGTAGCCGGGACAGGAAGCCTTGAAGCTTTCTTT	CASVAGTGSLEAFF
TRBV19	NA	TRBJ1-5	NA	TGTGCCAGTAGTATGGCGGGGAATCAGCCCCAGCATTTT	CASSMAGNQPQHF
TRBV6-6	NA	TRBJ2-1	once	TGTGCCAGTACGTGGGCTACCGGGAGCGGTGAGCAGTTCTTC	CASTWATGSGEQFF
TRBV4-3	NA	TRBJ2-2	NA	TGCGCCAGCAGCCCCCGAGGGCGGGGCGCGAACACCGGGGAGCTGTTTTTT	CASSPRGRGANTGELFF
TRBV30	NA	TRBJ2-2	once	TGTGCCTGGAGTTACATAACCGGGGAGCTGTTTTTT	CAWSYITGELFF
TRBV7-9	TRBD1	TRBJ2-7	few	TGTGCCAGCAGCTATACAGGGGAAAGACTCTACGAGCAGTACTTC	CASSYTGERLYEQYF
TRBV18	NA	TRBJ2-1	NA	TGTGCGGTGGGGGAGGCCCACAATGAGCAGTTCTTC	CAVGEAHNEQFF